These 21 T cell receptor beta chains share one sample of origin, sequenced in a study of regulatory T cells in long-lasting Graves disease. The time point here: persistent/refractory GD, antithyroid drugs over 5 years with positive TRAb. Isolated PBMC RNA provided the starting material for the TCR library. CDR3-region Arm-PCR and iRepertoire HTBI primers produced the TCR beta libraries. One entry per CDR3 protein, called by TCRdb with MiXCR from the multiplex PCR reads. Of 300,000 to 500,000 distinct CDR3 sequences listed, around 21% were seen once; the top ten hold around 21%. The sequencing used peripheral blood mononuclear cells (PBMCs), collected when the disease was refractory, from a patient treated with antithyroid drugs. These receptors all stem from a female donor with Graves disease.

This clonotype has a count of ten or more. CDR3 sequence: CASGWDRETGLAAYEQYF. CDR3 nucleotides: TGTGCCAGCGGGTGGGACAGGGAAACGGGACTAGCGGCCTACGAGCAGTACTTC. This rearrangement joins TRBV12-3 or TRBV12-4 to TRBJ2-7, with 11 bases identical to TRBD2. The J segment lost 2 bases and the V segment lost 8 bases, leaving 17 bases of the junction unmatched. CDR3 size: 18 residues.

The chain couples TRBV6-2 or TRBV6-3 to TRBJ2-7; 11 positions agree with TRBD1. The CDR3 consists of 14 residues. Germline V gene data show CDR1 as MNHEY and CDR2 as SVGEGT. Germline trimming cut 2 bases from V and 7 bases from J; bases unmatched to any gene: 4. In DNA, the CDR3 is TGTGCCAGCAGTTACGGGGGACAGGGGGGTGAGCAGTACTTC. The encoded protein is CASSYGGQGGEQYF.

There are many counts of this clonotype. The V call is TRBV12-3 or TRBV12-4, the J call TRBJ2-7; 11 positions agree with TRBD2. This CDR3 comprises 15 residues. Losses at the gene ends were 6 bases for V and 3 bases for J; bases not matched to a gene: 7. This CDR3 reads CASRLTSGSFYEQYF. The CDR3 DNA reads as TGTGCCAGCAGACTTACTAGCGGGAGTTTCTACGAGCAGTACTTC.

This clonotype was counted at least ten times. An end of the junction differs from the germline gene, which may be a read error. The chain uses TRBV29-1 and TRBJ2-7; D unresolved. Looked up from germline, CDR1 is SQVTM and CDR2 is ANQGSEA. This CDR3 has 15 amino acids. This chain's CDR3 is CSAEGVGQDPYEQYF. The CDR3 region has the DNA TGCAGCGCTGAAGGTGTTGGGCAGGACCCCTACGAGCAGTACTTC.

This clonotype has at least ten counts. The V gene is TRBV7-8, the J gene TRBJ2-1; 9 positions match TRBD2. V lost 8 bases to trimming and J lost 0 bases; unmatched junction nucleotides: 14. Looked up from germline, CDR1 is SGHVS and CDR2 is FQNEAQ. The CDR3 spans 18 residues. This CDR3 reads CASVYRLSSGASYNEQFF. The CDR3 DNA reads as TGTGCCAGCGTATACAGGCTCTCTAGCGGGGCCTCCTACAATGAGCAGTTCTTC.

This chain connects TRBV29-1 to TRBJ2-5; 9 positions match TRBD1. Germline V lookup: CDR1 SQVTM, CDR2 ANQGSEA. This CDR3 contains 12 residues. Unmatched junction bases numbered 3, after V lost 6 bases and J lost 4 bases. CDR3 loop: CSVEQGAETQYF. The CDR3 nucleotides read TGCAGCGTAGAACAGGGGGCAGAGACCCAGTACTTC.

This chain uses TRBV27 with TRBJ2-7, with D possibly being TRBD1 (5 bases). In germline, CDR1 is MNHEY, CDR2 SMNVEV (reference sequence). CDR3 length: 15 residues. Trimming took off 6 bases at V and 2 bases at J, with 17 bases between the two ends. The CDR3 sequence: CASSFTYRPTYEQYF. The CDR3, as DNA: TGTGCCAGCAGCTTTACGTACAGGCCCACCTACGAGCAGTACTTC.

This clonotype has at least ten counts. This chain joins TRBV12-3 or TRBV12-4 and TRBJ1-1; perhaps TRBD1 as D (6 bases). The CDR3 is 14 amino acids. V was cut by 7 bases and J by 1 base, with 13 bases left in between. CDR3 sequence reads: CASTLTGPNTEAFF. The CDR3 DNA reads TGTGCCAGCACATTAACAGGGCCGAACACTGAAGCTTTCTTT.

This clonotype has a count of ten or more. The rearrangement links TRBV7-2 to TRBJ2-2, with 7 bases identical to TRBD2. The CDR3 length is 17 residues. J was trimmed by 0 bases and V by 5 bases; bases with no gene match: 9. Germline loops: CDR1 SGHTA, CDR2 FQGNSA. CDR3 amino acids: CASSLLGSGTNTGELFF. The CDR3 coding sequence is TGTGCCAGCAGCCTCCTGGGGAGCGGGACGAACACCGGGGAGCTGTTTTTT.

This clonotype has ten or more counts. This rearrangement joins TRBV3-1 to TRBJ1-6; D gene unclear. The CDR3 is 16 amino acids. Germline assignment: CDR1 LGHDT and CDR2 YNNKEL (reference sequence). With 0 bases removed from V and 3 bases from J, the gap between germline ends came to 9 bases. In DNA form, the CDR3 reads TGTGCCAGCAGCCAAGATACCGCCATCTATAATTCACCCCTCCACTTT. This sequence encodes CASSQDTAIYNSPLHF.

V is TRBV20-1 and J is TRBJ2-5; 10 nucleotides match TRBD2. Germline-derived CDR1 and CDR2 are DFQATT and SNEGSKA (reference sequence). The trim removed 7 bases at V and 3 bases at J, leaving 11 bases unmatched. The CDR3 spans 15 residues. CDR3 coding DNA: TGCAGTGTTTCCCCCGGGACTAGCGCCAAAGAGACCCAGTACTTC. The encoded protein is CSVSPGTSAKETQYF.

This clonotype has at least ten counts. The chain's CDR3 is CASSFGQGYGYTF. CDR3 sequence (DNA): TGTGCCAGCAGCTTTGGGCAGGGCTATGGCTACACCTTC. This rearrangement joins TRBV7-6 to TRBJ1-2, with D perhaps TRBD1 (5 bases). The V and J ends lost 3 bases and 4 bases respectively, with 9 bases between them. This CDR3 is built from 13 residues. Germline CDR1 and CDR2: SGHVS and FNYEAQ.

The rearrangement links TRBV18 to TRBJ1-2; possible D gene TRBD1, 5 bases. CDR1 KGHSH and CDR2 LQKENI come from the germline V gene. Trimming cost V 3 bases and J 6 bases, with 17 bases left between them. The CDR3 has 15 amino acids. CDR3 in amino acids: CASSPIRDYPDGYTF. CDR3 DNA: TGTGCCAGCTCACCCATCAGGGATTACCCTGATGGCTACACCTTC.

This clonotype has ten or more counts. The V gene is TRBV18, the J gene TRBJ2-5, with 7 positions matching TRBD2. CDR3 length equals 16 residues. Germline loops: CDR1 KGHSH, CDR2 LQKENI. V shed 3 bases, J shed 1 base, and the junction held 8 bases outside the gene matches. CDR3 residues: CASSPIVGGTQETQYF. CDR3 nucleotides: TGTGCCAGCTCACCCATTGTCGGGGGGACCCAAGAGACCCAGTACTTC.

This clonotype showed up many times. This chain uses TRBV11-1 with TRBJ2-2; no clear D gene. The CDR3 length is 12 residues. Germline-derived CDR1 and CDR2 are SGHAT and FQDESV (reference sequence). V was shortened by 6 bases and J by 7 bases, with 9 bases between the two germline ends. CDR3 sequence reads: CASSRPFGELFF. In DNA form, the CDR3 reads TGTGCCAGCAGTAGGCCCTTCGGGGAGCTGTTTTTT.

Many counts were recorded for this clonotype. V usage is TRBV28 and J usage is TRBJ2-4, with 9 bases that match TRBD1. The junction had 15 bases not matched to a gene; V was cut back by 6 bases and J by 9 bases. Germline V gives CDR1 MDHEN, CDR2 SYDVKM. The CDR3 extends over 16 amino acids. CDR3 in DNA: TGTGCCAGCAGCCTCACCACCGGGACAGGGATGGTCATTCAGTACTTC. Amino acids: CASSLTTGTGMVIQYF.

The sample holds many counts of this clonotype. V is TRBV12-3 or TRBV12-4 and J is TRBJ2-5; TRBD1 is a possible D gene (6 bases). The CDR3 extends over 15 amino acids. Trimming shortened V by 4 bases and J by 0 bases, and 12 bases separated the two germline ends. CDR3 DNA: TGTGCCAGCAGTTCAGGGGACACAAACCAAGAGACCCAGTACTTC. It specifies CASSSGDTNQETQYF.

The chain is built from TRBV30 and TRBJ2-3; D remains unclear. CDR1 and CDR2 (germline): GTSNPN, SVGIG (reference sequence). This CDR3 is 13 amino acids long. V was trimmed by 1 base and J by 1 base, leaving 6 bases between them. The CDR3 nucleotides read TGTGCCTGGAGTGGGGCAGGCACAGATACGCAGTATTTT. The encoded protein is CAWSGAGTDTQYF.

This clonotype has at least ten counts. This sequence joins TRBV28 and TRBJ2-7; possible D gene TRBD1, 6 bases. The CDR3 totals 15 residues. CDR1 and CDR2 from the germline V gene are MDHEN and SYDVKM. V dropped 8 bases and J dropped 2 bases, with 19 bases sitting between them. CDR3 in amino acids: CASRRTGQLTYEQYF. Here the CDR3 DNA reads TGTGCCAGCCGAAGAACTGGACAGCTAACCTACGAGCAGTACTTC. Combining the CDR3 with reference TRBV28 and TRBJ2-7 gives the whole variable domain DVKVTQSSRYLVKRTGEKVFLECVQDMDHENMFWYRQDPGLGLRLIYFSYDVKMKEKGDIPEGYSVSREKKERFSLILESASTNQTSMYLCASRRTGQLTYEQYFGPGTRLTVT.

This clonotype has only a few counts. The V call is TRBV5-1, the J call TRBJ2-7; the match to TRBD2 covers 10 bases. The ends lost 4 bases at V and 2 bases at J; junction bases unmatched: 9. Germline V gene lookup returns CDR1 SGHRS and CDR2 YFSETQ. The CDR3 covers 16 residues. In nucleotides, the CDR3 is TGCGCCAGCAGCGCGGATCCCCTAGCGGGAGCCTACGAGCAGTACTTC. The encoded protein is CASSADPLAGAYEQYF.

The V and J genes are TRBV6-1 and TRBJ1-4; weak D call: TRBD1 (5 bases). This CDR3 is 15 amino acids long. V was shortened by 6 bases and J by 3 bases, with 14 bases between the two germline ends. Germline-derived CDR1 and CDR2 are MNHNS and SASEGT. The CDR3 here is CASSGETASNEKLFF. In DNA form, the CDR3 reads TGTGCCAGCAGCGGGGAGACAGCATCTAATGAAAAACTGTTTTTT.